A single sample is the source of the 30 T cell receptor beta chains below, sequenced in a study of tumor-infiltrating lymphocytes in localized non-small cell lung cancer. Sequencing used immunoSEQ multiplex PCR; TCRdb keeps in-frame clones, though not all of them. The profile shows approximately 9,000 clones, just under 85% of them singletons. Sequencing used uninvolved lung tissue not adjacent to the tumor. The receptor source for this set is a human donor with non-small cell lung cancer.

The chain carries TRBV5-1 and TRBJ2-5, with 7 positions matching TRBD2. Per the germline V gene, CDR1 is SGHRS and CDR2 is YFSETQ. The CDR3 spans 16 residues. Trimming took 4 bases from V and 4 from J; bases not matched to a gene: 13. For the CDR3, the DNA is TGCGCCAGCAGCGGGCCGGGACTACGAGAAATAGAGACCCAGTACTTC. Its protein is CASSGPGLREIETQYF.

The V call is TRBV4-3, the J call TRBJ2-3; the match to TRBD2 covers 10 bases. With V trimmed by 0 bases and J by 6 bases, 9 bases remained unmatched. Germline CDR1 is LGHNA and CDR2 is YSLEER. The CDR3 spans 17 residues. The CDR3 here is CASSQDLRAGGRDTQYF. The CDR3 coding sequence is TGCGCCAGCAGCCAAGATCTTAGAGCGGGGGGGCGGGATACGCAGTATTTT.

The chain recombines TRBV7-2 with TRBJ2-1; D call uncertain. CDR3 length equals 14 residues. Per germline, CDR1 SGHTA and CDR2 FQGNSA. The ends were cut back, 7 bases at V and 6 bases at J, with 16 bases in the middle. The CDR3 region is CASTPSQIPNEQFF. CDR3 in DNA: TGTGCCAGCACCCCCAGTCAAATCCCCAATGAGCAGTTCTTC.

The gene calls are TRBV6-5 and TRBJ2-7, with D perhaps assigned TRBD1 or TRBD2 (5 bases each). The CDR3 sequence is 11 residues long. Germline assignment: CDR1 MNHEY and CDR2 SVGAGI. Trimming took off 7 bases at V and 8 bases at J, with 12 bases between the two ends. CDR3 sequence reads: CASTYQGQQYF. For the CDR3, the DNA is TGTGCCAGCACCTACCAGGGACAGCAGTACTTC.

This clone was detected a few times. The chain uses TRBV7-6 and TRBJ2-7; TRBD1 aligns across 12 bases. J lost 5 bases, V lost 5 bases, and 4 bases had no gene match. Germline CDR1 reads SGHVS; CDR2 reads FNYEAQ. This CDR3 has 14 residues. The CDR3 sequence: CASSPGQGADEQYF. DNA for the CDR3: TGTGCCAGCAGCCCGGGACAGGGGGCGGACGAGCAGTACTTC.

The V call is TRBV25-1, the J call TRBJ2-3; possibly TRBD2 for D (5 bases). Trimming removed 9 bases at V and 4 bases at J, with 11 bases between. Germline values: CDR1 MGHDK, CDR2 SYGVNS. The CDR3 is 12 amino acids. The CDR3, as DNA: TGTGCCAGTCTCGCAGCGGCAGATACGCAGTATTTT. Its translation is CASLAAADTQYF.

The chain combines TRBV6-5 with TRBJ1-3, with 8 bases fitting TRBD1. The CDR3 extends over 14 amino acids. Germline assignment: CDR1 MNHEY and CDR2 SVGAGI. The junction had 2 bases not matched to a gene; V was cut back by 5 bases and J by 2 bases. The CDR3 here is CASSATGAGNTIYF. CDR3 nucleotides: TGTGCCAGCAGTGCGACAGGGGCTGGAAACACCATATATTTT.

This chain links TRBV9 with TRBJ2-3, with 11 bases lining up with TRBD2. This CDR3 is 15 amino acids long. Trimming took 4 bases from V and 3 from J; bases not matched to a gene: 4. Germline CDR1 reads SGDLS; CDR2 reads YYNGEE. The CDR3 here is CASSLAGGQTDTQYF. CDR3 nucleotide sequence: TGTGCCAGCAGCTTAGCGGGGGGGCAGACAGATACGCAGTATTTT.

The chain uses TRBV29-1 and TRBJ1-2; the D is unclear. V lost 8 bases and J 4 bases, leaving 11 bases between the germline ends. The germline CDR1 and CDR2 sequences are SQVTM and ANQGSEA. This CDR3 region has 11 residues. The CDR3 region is CSLGDSYGYTF. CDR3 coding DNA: TGCAGCCTCGGGGATAGCTATGGCTACACCTTC.

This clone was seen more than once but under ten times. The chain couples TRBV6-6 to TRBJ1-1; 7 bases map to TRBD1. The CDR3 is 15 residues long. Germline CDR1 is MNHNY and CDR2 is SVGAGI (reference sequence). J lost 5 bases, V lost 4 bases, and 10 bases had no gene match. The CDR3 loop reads CASSSPTGYGTEAFF. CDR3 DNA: TGTGCCAGCAGTTCCCCGACAGGGTACGGAACTGAAGCTTTCTTT.

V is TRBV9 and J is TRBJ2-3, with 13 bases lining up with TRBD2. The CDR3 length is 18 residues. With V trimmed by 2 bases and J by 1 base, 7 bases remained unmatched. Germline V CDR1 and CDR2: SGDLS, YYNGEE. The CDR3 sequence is CASSVDGLAGVGTDTQYF. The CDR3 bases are TGTGCCAGCAGCGTCGACGGACTAGCGGGAGTTGGCACAGATACGCAGTATTTT.

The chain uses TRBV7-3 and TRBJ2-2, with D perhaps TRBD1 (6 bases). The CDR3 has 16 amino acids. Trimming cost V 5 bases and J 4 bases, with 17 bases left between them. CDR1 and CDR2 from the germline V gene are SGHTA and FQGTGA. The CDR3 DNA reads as TGTGCCAGCAGCCTAGGCCCTGGACAGTCCACCGGGGAGCTGTTTTTT. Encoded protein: CASSLGPGQSTGELFF. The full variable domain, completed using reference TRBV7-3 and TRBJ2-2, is GAGVSQTPSNKVTEKGKYVELRCDPISGHTALYWYRQSLGQGPEFLIYFQGTGAADDSGLPNDRFFAVRPEGSVSTLKIQRTERGDSAVYLCASSLGPGQSTGELFFGEGSRLTVL.

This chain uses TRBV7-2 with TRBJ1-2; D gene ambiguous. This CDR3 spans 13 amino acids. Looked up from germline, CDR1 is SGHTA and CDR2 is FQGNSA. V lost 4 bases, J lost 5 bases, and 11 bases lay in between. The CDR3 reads CASSYPGQYGYTF. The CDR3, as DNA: TGTGCCAGCAGCTACCCCGGGCAGTATGGCTACACCTTC. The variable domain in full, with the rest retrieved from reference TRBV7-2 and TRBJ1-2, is GAGVSQSPSNKVTEKGKDVELRCDPISGHTALYWYRQSLGQGLEFLIYFQGNSAPDKSGLPSDRFSAERTGGSVSTLTIQRTQQEDSAVYLCASSYPGQYGYTFGSGTRLTVV.

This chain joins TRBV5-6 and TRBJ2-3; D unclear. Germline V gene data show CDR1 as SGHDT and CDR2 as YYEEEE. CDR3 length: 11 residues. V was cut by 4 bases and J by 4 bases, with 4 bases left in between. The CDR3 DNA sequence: TGTGCCAGCAGCGGGGCAGATACGCAGTATTTT. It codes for CASSGADTQYF.

CDR3 amino acids: CASSRTSGRQETQYF. The CDR3 bases are TGTGCCAGCAGCCGGACTAGCGGGAGACAAGAGACCCAGTACTTC. The chain links TRBV5-4 to TRBJ2-5; TRBD2 matches 13 bases. After removal of 4 bases from V and 2 bases from J, the junction contained 2 bases not matched to a gene. Germline V gene lookup returns CDR1 SGHNT and CDR2 YYREEE (reference sequence). The CDR3 sequence is 15 residues long.

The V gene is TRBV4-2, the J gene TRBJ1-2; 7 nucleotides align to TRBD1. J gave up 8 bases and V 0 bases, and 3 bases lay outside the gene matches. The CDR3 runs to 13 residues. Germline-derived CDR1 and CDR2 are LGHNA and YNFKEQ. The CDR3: CASSQERGLGYTF. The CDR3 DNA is TGTGCCAGCAGCCAAGAAAGGGGGCTGGGCTACACCTTC.

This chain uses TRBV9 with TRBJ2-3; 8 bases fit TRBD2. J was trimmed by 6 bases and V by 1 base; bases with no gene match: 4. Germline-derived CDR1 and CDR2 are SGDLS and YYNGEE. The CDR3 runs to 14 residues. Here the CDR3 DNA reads TGTGCCAGCAGCGTAAGCGGGAGCGTTGATACGCAGTATTTT. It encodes CASSVSGSVDTQYF.

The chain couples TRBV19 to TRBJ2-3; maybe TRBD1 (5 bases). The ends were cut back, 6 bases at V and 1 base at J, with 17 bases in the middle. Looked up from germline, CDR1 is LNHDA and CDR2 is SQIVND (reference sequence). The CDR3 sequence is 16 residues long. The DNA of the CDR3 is TGTGCCAGTAGCCACCAGGGCGGCGGTGGCACAGATACGCAGTATTTT. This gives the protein CASSHQGGGGTDTQYF. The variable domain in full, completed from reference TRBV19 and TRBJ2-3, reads DGGITQSPKYLFRKEGQNVTLSCEQNLNHDAMYWYRQDPGQGLRLIYYSQIVNDFQKGDIAEGYSVSREKKESFPLTVTSAQKNPTAFYLCASSHQGGGGTDTQYFGPGTRLTVL.

The CDR3 sequence: CASSVDGGREETQYF. Written as DNA, the CDR3 is TGTGCCAGCAGCGTAGATGGGGGACGGGAAGAGACCCAGTACTTC. The chain couples TRBV9 to TRBJ2-5; either TRBD1 or TRBD2 may fit D (5 bases each). Between the trimmed V and J ends, which lost 0 bases and 3 bases, there was a span of 12 bases. Germline V gene sequence: CDR1 SGDLS, CDR2 YYNGEE. CDR3 size: 15 residues.

The CDR3 bases are TGTGCCAGCAGCCCGGAGGTTTCTGGGGCCAACGTCCTGACTTTC. Protein sequence: CASSPEVSGANVLTF. The genes are TRBV6-6 and TRBJ2-6; D may be TRBD2 (5 bases). Germline assignment: CDR1 MNHNY and CDR2 SVGAGI (reference sequence). The V end was cut by 6 bases, the J end by 1 base, with 10 bases between. The CDR3 has 15 amino acids.

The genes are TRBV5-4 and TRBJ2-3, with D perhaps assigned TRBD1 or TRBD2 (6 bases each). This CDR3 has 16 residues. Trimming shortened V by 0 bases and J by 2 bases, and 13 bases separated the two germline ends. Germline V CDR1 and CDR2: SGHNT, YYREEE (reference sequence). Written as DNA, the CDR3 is TGTGCCAGCAGCTTGGTGGGGGGCCACTCCACAGATACGCAGTATTTT. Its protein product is CASSLVGGHSTDTQYF.

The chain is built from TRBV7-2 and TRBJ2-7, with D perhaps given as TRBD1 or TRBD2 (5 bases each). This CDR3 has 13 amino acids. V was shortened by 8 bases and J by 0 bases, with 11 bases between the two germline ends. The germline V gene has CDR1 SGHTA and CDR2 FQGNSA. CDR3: CASAVGPSYEQYF. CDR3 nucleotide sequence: TGTGCCAGCGCAGTGGGACCCTCCTACGAGCAGTACTTC.

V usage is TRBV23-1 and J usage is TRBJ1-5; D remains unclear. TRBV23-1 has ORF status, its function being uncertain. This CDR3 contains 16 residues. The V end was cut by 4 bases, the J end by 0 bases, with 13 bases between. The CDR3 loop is CASSRWQVNSNQPQHF. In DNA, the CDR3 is TGCGCCAGCAGTCGCTGGCAGGTTAATAGCAATCAGCCCCAGCATTTT.

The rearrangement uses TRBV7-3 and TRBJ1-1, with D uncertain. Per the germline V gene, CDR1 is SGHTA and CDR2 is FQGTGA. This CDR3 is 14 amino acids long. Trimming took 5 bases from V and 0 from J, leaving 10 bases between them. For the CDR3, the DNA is TGTGCCAGCAGCCCAGGTCCCCTGAACACTGAAGCTTTCTTT. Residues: CASSPGPLNTEAFF.

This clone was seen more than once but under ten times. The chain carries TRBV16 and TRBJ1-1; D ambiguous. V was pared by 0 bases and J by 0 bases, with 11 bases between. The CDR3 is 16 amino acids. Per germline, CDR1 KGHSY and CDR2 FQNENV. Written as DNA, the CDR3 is TGTGCCAGCAGCCAATCCGTGGGTTACATGAACACTGAAGCTTTCTTT. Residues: CASSQSVGYMNTEAFF.

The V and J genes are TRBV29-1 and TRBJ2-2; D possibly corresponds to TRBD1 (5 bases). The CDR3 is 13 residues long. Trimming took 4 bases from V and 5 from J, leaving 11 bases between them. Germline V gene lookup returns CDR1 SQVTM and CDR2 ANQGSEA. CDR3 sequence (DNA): TGCAGCGTTGCCCAGGGATCAACCGGGGAGCTGTTTTTT. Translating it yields CSVAQGSTGELFF.

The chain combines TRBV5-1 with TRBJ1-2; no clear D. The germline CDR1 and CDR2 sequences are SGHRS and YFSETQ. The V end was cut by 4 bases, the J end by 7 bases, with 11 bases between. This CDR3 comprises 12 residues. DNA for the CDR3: TGCGCCAGCAGCCCGTCGGCCCGTGGCTACACCTTC. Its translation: CASSPSARGYTF.

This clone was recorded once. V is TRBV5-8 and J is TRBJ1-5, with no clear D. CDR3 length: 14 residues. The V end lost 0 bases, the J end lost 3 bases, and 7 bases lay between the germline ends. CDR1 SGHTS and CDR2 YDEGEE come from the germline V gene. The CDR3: CASSLEPDNQPQHF. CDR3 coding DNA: TGTGCCAGCAGCTTGGAGCCAGACAATCAGCCCCAGCATTTT.

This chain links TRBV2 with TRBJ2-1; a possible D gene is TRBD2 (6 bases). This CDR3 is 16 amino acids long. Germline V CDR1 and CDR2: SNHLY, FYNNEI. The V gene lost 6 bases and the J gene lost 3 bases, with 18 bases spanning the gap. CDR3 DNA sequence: TGTGCCAGCAGAATTACCCCCGGGACTCTCTACAATGAGCAGTTCTTC. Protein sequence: CASRITPGTLYNEQFF.

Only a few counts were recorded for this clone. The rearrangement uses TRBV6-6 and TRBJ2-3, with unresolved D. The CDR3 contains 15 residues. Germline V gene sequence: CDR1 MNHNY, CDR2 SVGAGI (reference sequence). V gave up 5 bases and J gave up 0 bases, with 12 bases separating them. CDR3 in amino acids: CASSELLSSTDTQYF. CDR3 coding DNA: TGTGCCAGCAGTGAGCTTCTTAGTAGCACAGATACGCAGTATTTT.